What follows describes a single T cell receptor (beta chain). Its cognate antigen is unknown. The PCR ran on 60 Vbeta and 13 Jbeta primers. Produced via immunoSEQ multiplex PCR; TCRdb's table is partial and in-frame only. The table lists tens of thousands of clones, approximately 75% of them singletons. The record originates from a study of cytomegalovirus exposure and HLA in healthy donors. Study details: Unique TCR beta sequences numbering fewer than 130 million came from about 179 million T cells in an earlier analysis.

There are 11 residues in the CDR3. Germline lookup yields CDR1 KGHSH and CDR2 LQKENI. V was trimmed by 8 bases and J by 6 bases, leaving 10 bases between them. Points from the study as a whole: As a later analysis revealed, most CMV-associated TCR beta chains appeared HLA-restricted.

Sequencing was done on a sample of PBMCs. The TCR originated in a woman aged 40 to 50 in good health and CMV-seronegative. The chain recombines TRBV18 with TRBJ1-1; D might be TRBD1 (6 bases). Here the CDR3 DNA reads TGTGCCAGCCTCAGGGGTGCTGAAGCTTTCTTT. Translation gives CASLRGAEAFF.